The subject of this entry is one T cell receptor beta chain. Its antigen is as yet unknown. The junction differs from germline at one of its ends, possibly a read error. The data were obtained in a study of T cells in Graves' hyperthyroidism and ophthalmopathy. Diagnosing involved the use of clinical symptoms, serum thyroxine and TRAb, thyroid ultrasound and orbital computed tomography. RNA transcripts served as the template for amplifying TCR beta CDR3 regions. A set of HTBI primers served as the primers for a first-round RT-PCR of the TCR CDR3. MiXCR, applied by TCRdb to the multiplex PCR reads, yields one record per CDR3 protein. Of 480,000 or so distinct CDR3 sequences listed, 46% were seen once; the top ten hold approximately 44%. Germline loops: CDR1 SGHVS, CDR2 FQNEAQ. CDR3 length: 13 residues. Notes on the study in general: Most clonotypes expanded in the thyroid (above 0.001) were also present in blood. From stable hyperthyroidism, ophthalmopathy was set apart by a 13 V-J model. Prediction of ophthalmopathy progression came a median 6.5 months pre-onset.

The sample consisted of peripheral blood or thyroid tissue (not recorded which). The TCR originated in an adult woman with Graves' disease, either hyperthyroidism or ophthalmopathy (not recorded which). The V call is TRBV7-8, the J call TRBJ1-2; the D gene is possibly TRBD1 (5 bases). Here the CDR3 DNA reads TGTGCCAGCAGCCAGGGACTTAACGATGGCTACACCTTC. It translates to CASSQGLNDGYTF.